This TCR beta chain derives from a study of OX40 agonist ivuxolimab in advanced cancers. This clone was seen more than once but under ten times. From germline, CDR1 is MNHEY and CDR2 SVGAGI. Deletions cut 2 bases from V and 3 bases from J, with 11 bases between. The CDR3 totals 14 residues. Sequencing used immunoSEQ multiplex PCR; TCRdb keeps in-frame clones, though not all of them. The sample contains around 51,000 clones, 80% to 85% of which appear only once. The chain recombines TRBV6-5 with TRBJ2-7; D is perhaps TRBD2 (6 bases). The source is an adult with an advanced solid tumor such as melanoma, head and neck, liver or kidney cancer. The sequences come from CD4+ or CD8+ T cells sorted from blood, collected in a trial of the OX40 agonist ivuxolimab. The CDR3: CASSYAPGDYEQYF. CDR3 coding DNA: TGTGCCAGCAGTTACGCCCCGGGGGACTACGAGCAGTACTTC.